The clone carrying this TCR beta chain was seen a handful of times. Its cognate antigen is unknown. The data derive from a study of T cell repertoires in cytomegalovirus infection. On the study more broadly: Both a matching HLA type and CMV infection were indicated by public TCR beta signatures. Whole-study findings and limits: Clonotype analysis showed dominance of the ex vivo response by HLA-C-restricted CMV-specific TCR beta clonotypes. The cumulative frequency of public TCR beta families distinguished individuals who carried CMV together with the relevant HLA.

TCRdb used MiXCR to reprocess the reads, holding one entry per CDR3 protein. The sample yields fewer than 350,000 distinct CDR3 sequences, around a tenth seen once. The germline V and J ends were trimmed by 8 bases and 6 bases, with 11 bases remaining between them. Germline V gene data show CDR1 as SGHTA and CDR2 as FQGNSA. There are 12 residues in the CDR3. Source material: PBMCs. The TCR was taken from a human donor in good health (CMV status not recorded). Some clones in this sample may be carry-over from other donors' samples. The chain uses TRBV7-2 and TRBJ2-1; maybe TRBD2 (5 bases). The CDR3 sequence: CASQREGNEQFF. The CDR3 nucleotides read TGTGCCAGCCAGCGAGAGGGCAATGAGCAGTTCTTC.